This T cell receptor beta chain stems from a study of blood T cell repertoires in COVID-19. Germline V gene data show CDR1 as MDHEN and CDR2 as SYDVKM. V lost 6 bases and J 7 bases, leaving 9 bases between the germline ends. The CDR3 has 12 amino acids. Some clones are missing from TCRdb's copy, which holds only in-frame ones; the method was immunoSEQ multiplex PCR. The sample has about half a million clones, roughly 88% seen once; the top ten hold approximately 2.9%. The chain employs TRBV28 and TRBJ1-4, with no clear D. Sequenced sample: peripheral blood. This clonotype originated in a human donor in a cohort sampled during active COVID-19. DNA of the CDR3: TGTGCCAGCAGGCCCTCAGTTGAAAAACTGTTTTTT. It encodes CASRPSVEKLFF.